This T cell receptor beta chain was retrieved from a study of blood T cell repertoires in COVID-19. Study as a whole: The samples span acute and convalescent COVID-19 from the United States, Italy and Spain.

The germline V gene has CDR1 SNHLY and CDR2 FYNNEI. The V end was cut by 6 bases, the J end by 2 bases, with 20 bases between. This CDR3 spans 16 amino acids. Original data processing: Reference gene primer amplification gave nucleated cell count estimates. The table came from immunoSEQ multiplex PCR; TCRdb's copy has only in-frame clones and leaves some out. From that table come the V and J calls and clone size; the DNA was used to work out D and trimming. This table has about 170,000 clones, around 82% appearing once. The source material was peripheral blood. The sequence derives from a man aged 18 to 30 with active or convalescent COVID-19. This sequence joins TRBV2 and TRBJ2-7, with D perhaps matching TRBD1 (6 bases). The CDR3 DNA follows: TGTGCCAGCAGCGGCTGGACAGCCGCGAATCCCTACGAGCAGTACTTC. Protein product: CASSGWTAANPYEQYF.